This TCR beta chain was identified during a study of blood T cell repertoires in COVID-19. Study information: Donors in the United States, Italy and Spain gave samples during acute or convalescent COVID-19. PBMCs, B-cell-depleted T cells, or T cells provided the cDNA or gDNA that made up the material.

CDR3 length equals 13 residues. Trimming shortened V by 3 bases and J by 2 bases, and 7 bases separated the two germline ends. In the original analysis: Reference gene primer amplification gave estimated nucleated cell counts. Repertoires were generated with immunoSEQ multiplex PCR, while TCRdb's copy carries only in-frame clones and drops some. V, J and clone size reflect that table, while D and trimming were determined from the DNA. Seen here are around 180,000 clones, around 90% observed once, and the top ten hold about 4.2%. The TCR was taken from a human donor in a cohort sampled during active COVID-19. J is TRBJ1-2 and V is TRBV12-3 or TRBV12-4; D is possibly TRBD1 (5 bases). Sequencing was carried out using peripheral blood. The CDR3 DNA sequence: TGTGCCAGCAGTTTGAACAGGAACTATGGCTACACCTTC. Its translation is CASSLNRNYGYTF.